The next 15 T cell receptor beta chains were all read from a single sample in a study of cytomegalovirus exposure and HLA in healthy donors. PCR was performed using 60 Vbeta and 13 Jbeta primers. TCRdb's table, derived via immunoSEQ multiplex PCR, lists solely in-frame clones and lacks some. Of roughly 120,000 clones listed, approximately 80% are singletons. The specimen sequenced was PBMCs. All receptors derive from a young man in good health and CMV-seropositive.

This clone came up once. The genes are TRBV6-5 and TRBJ1-6; D uncertain. This CDR3 is 15 amino acids long. Trimming pared 6 bases from V and 6 bases from J, leaving 15 bases between. Germline CDR1 is MNHEY and CDR2 is SVGAGI. CDR3 sequence reads: CASRTTPQSNSPLHF. CDR3 coding DNA: TGTGCCAGCAGAACTACCCCACAAAGTAATTCACCCCTCCACTTT.

This chain joins TRBV10-3 and TRBJ2-1; 9 bases are shared with TRBD2. Germline V CDR1 and CDR2: ENHRY, SYGVKD. J was trimmed by 6 bases and V by 3 bases; bases with no gene match: 12. The CDR3 covers 17 residues. This CDR3 is CAISDDPMGLASNEQFF. The DNA for the CDR3 is TGTGCCATCAGTGACGATCCGATGGGACTAGCTTCCAATGAGCAGTTCTTC.

The V call is TRBV4-2, the J call TRBJ1-1; D gene uncertain. V shed 4 bases and J shed 2 bases, with 11 bases lying between them. Germline assignment: CDR1 LGHNA and CDR2 YNFKEQ. The CDR3 has 14 amino acids. The CDR3 sequence: CASSREQSNTEAFF. CDR3 sequence (DNA): TGTGCCAGCAGCCGAGAACAGAGCAACACTGAAGCTTTCTTT.

V gene TRBV13 combines with J gene TRBJ1-4, with a weak D call TRBD1 (6 bases). In germline, CDR1 is PRHDT, CDR2 FYEKMQ (reference sequence). The length of the CDR3 is 16 residues. With 4 bases removed from V and 6 bases from J, the gap between germline ends came to 18 bases. This chain's CDR3 is CASSSGHEGRDEKLFF. CDR3 nucleotides: TGTGCCAGCAGCTCGGGACATGAGGGGCGGGATGAAAAACTGTTTTTT.

The rearrangement links TRBV6-5 to TRBJ2-7; 9 nucleotides agree with TRBD2. CDR1 is MNHEY and CDR2 is SVGAGI in the germline V gene. V dropped 6 bases and J dropped 2; count of bases not matched to a gene: 5. The CDR3 spans 14 residues. CDR3 amino acids: CASSGSGGPYEQYF. In nucleotides, the CDR3 is TGTGCCAGCAGCGGGAGCGGGGGGCCCTACGAGCAGTACTTC.

The J gene is TRBJ1-2, the V gene TRBV6-6, with 10 bases lining up with TRBD1. The CDR3 loop spans 14 amino acids. With V trimmed by 6 bases and J by 4 bases, 5 bases remained unmatched. Germline V CDR1 and CDR2: MNHNY, SVGAGI (reference sequence). The CDR3 region is CASSIRDRGYGYTF. In DNA, the CDR3 is TGTGCCAGCAGCATACGGGACAGGGGCTATGGCTACACCTTC.

This clone was picked up one time. The V gene is TRBV28, the J gene TRBJ2-7; perhaps TRBD1 as D (6 bases). Trimming cost V 5 bases and J 2 bases, with 13 bases left between them. Germline assignment: CDR1 MDHEN and CDR2 SYDVKM. The CDR3 sequence is 14 residues long. This CDR3 is CASSPTWDTYEQYF. CDR3 DNA: TGTGCCAGCAGTCCAACTTGGGACACCTACGAGCAGTACTTC.

The genes are TRBV5-6 and TRBJ2-2, with 9 bases identical to TRBD2. The CDR3 spans 16 residues. The germline CDR1 and CDR2 sequences are SGHDT and YYEEEE. With 2 bases clipped from V and 5 bases from J, the junction kept 7 bases outside the gene matches. CDR3 DNA sequence: TGTGCCAGCAGCTTAAGGCTAGCGGGGCATACCGGGGAGCTGTTTTTT. Its translation is CASSLRLAGHTGELFF.

A few counts support this clone. The V and J genes are TRBV11-2 and TRBJ1-1, with D tentatively TRBD1 (5 bases). Germline CDR1 is SGHAT and CDR2 is FQNNGV. Trimming shortened V by 5 bases and J by 7 bases, and 14 bases separated the two germline ends. The CDR3 covers 13 residues. CDR3 DNA: TGTGCCAGCAGCCTTACAGGCCAAATTGAAGCTTTCTTT. Translated, it gives CASSLTGQIEAFF.

Turning to this clone: At the DNA level, this CDR3 is encoded by other sequences in the same sample as well. This chain uses TRBV19 with TRBJ1-2, with 9 bases aligning to TRBD1. This CDR3 has 14 amino acids. Germline V gives CDR1 LNHDA, CDR2 SQIVND (reference sequence). The V gene end was trimmed by 6 bases and the J gene end by 3 bases; junction bases not matched to a gene: 5. The CDR3, as DNA: TGTGCCAGTAGCTCGGACAGGGGATACTATGGCTACACCTTC. It specifies CASSSDRGYYGYTF.

This chain uses TRBV5-1 with TRBJ1-2; D ambiguous. The ends were cut back, 7 bases at V and 0 bases at J, with 16 bases in the middle. The germline gives CDR1 SGHRS, CDR2 YFSETQ. CDR3 length equals 15 residues. The CDR3 protein is CASSQGGGANYGYTF. CDR3 sequence (DNA): TGCGCCAGCTCGCAAGGTGGCGGAGCTAACTATGGCTACACCTTC.

The chain carries TRBV7-8 and TRBJ2-7; 10 bases match TRBD1. V lost 5 bases and J lost 2; bases outside the gene matches: 12. Germline CDR1 and CDR2: SGHVS and FQNEAQ. The CDR3 covers 17 residues. This chain's CDR3 is CASSPGRGQGYPYEQYF. In DNA form, the CDR3 reads TGTGCCAGCAGCCCGGGACGGGGACAGGGGTACCCCTACGAGCAGTACTTC.

The V gene is TRBV28, the J gene TRBJ1-2; 8 bases line up with TRBD1. CDR1 is MDHEN and CDR2 is SYDVKM in the germline V gene. This CDR3 region has 19 residues. V trimming: 4 bases; J trimming: 6 bases; junction bases outside the gene matches: 22. This CDR3 is CASSWTTPAGGLGGDGYTF. The CDR3 region has the DNA TGTGCCAGCAGTTGGACCACACCGGCAGGGGGCCTAGGGGGCGATGGCTACACCTTC.

This sequence joins TRBV5-1 and TRBJ2-5; 8 bases fit TRBD2. CDR3 size: 13 residues. V trimming: 2 bases; J trimming: 5 bases; junction bases outside the gene matches: 2. Germline CDR1 SGHRS, CDR2 YFSETQ. The CDR3 is CASSFSGGETQYF. CDR3 nucleotides: TGCGCCAGCAGCTTTTCGGGGGGGGAGACCCAGTACTTC. Supplemented by reference TRBV5-1 and TRBJ2-5, the full variable domain reads KAGVTQTPRYLIKTRGQQVTLSCSPISGHRSVSWYQQTPGQGLQFLFEYFSETQRNKGNFPGRFSGRQFSNSRSEMNVSTLELGDSALYLCASSFSGGETQYFGPGTRLLVL.

The V and J genes are TRBV19 and TRBJ1-1; maybe TRBD1 (6 bases). Trimming shortened V by 10 bases and J by 2 bases, and 11 bases separated the two germline ends. Germline assignment: CDR1 LNHDA and CDR2 SQIVND (reference sequence). CDR3 length: 12 residues. The CDR3 nucleotides read TGTGCCACCCGGACAGTTAACACTGAAGCTTTCTTT. It translates to CATRTVNTEAFF.